This TCR beta chain was retrieved from a study of shared clonotypes between healthy human individuals. Study-wide points: Sampling included only blood; tissue repertoires likely differ. Clonotypes shared by all four sorted-subset donors had higher generation probabilities than non-shared clonotypes.

Remarks on this clone: The target antigen is unknown. The sample has other DNA sequences that encode this CDR3 too.

The V gene's germline CDR1 is MDHEN and CDR2 SYDVKM. The V and J ends lost 2 bases and 7 bases respectively, with 8 bases between them. This CDR3 has 12 residues. Methods used by the authors: Filtering differed, since immunoSEQ gave only junction sequences and no quality scores. The protocol was immunoSEQ multiplex PCR, while the TCRdb copy is restricted to in-frame clones and leaves out a portion. From that table come the V and J calls and clone size; the DNA was used to work out D and trimming. The sample yields approximately 1,500,000 clones, approximately 98% seen once. J is TRBJ1-2 and V is TRBV28; D is perhaps TRBD1 (5 bases). Sequences were obtained from naive CD4+ T cells sorted from blood. Noted subset: CD45RA+ positively selected. This receptor was taken from a man aged 25 to 40 in good health. This chain's CDR3 is CASSLQGSGYTF. Here the CDR3 DNA reads TGTGCCAGCAGTTTACAGGGTAGTGGCTACACCTTC.